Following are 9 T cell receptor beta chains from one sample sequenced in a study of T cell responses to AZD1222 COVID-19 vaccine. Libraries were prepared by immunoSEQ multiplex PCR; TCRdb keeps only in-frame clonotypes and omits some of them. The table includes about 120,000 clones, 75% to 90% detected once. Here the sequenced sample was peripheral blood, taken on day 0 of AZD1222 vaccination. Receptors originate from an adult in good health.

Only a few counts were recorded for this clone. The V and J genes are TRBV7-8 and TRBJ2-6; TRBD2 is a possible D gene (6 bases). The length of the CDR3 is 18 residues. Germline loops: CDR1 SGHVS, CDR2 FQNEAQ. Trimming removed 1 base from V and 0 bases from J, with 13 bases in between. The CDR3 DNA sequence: TGTGCCAGCAGCTTAGTTCTTGGGGGGATCTCTGGGGCCAACGTCCTGACTTTC. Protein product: CASSLVLGGISGANVLTF.

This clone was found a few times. This chain's CDR3 is CASYPGGAHGYTF. The CDR3 region has the DNA TGTGCCAGCTACCCGGGCGGGGCGCATGGCTACACCTTC. The chain employs TRBV6-5 and TRBJ1-2; possibly TRBD1 for D (5 bases). Germline V gives CDR1 MNHEY, CDR2 SVGAGI. The CDR3 runs to 13 residues. V lost 8 bases, J lost 6 bases, and 16 bases lay in between.

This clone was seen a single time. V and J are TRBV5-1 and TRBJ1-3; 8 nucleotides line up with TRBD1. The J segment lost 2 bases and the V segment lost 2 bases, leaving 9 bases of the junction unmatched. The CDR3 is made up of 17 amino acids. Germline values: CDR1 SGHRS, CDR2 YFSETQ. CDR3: CASSLQGQGEPGNTIYF. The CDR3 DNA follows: TGCGCCAGCAGCTTACAAGGACAGGGCGAACCTGGAAACACCATATATTTT.

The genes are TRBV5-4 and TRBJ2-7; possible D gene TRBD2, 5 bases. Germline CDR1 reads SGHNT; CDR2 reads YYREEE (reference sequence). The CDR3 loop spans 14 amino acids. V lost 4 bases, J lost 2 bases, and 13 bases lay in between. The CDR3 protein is CASSPWPGAYEQYF. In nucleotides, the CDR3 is TGTGCCAGCAGCCCCTGGCCCGGGGCCTACGAGCAGTACTTC.

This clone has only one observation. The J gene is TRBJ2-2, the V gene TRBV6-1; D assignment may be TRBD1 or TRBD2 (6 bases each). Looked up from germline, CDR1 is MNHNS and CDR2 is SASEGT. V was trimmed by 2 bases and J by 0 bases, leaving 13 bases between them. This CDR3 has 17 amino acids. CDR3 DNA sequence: TGTGCCAGCAGTGAAAAAAAAGGGGGGACGAACACCGGGGAGCTGTTTTTT. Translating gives CASSEKKGGTNTGELFF.

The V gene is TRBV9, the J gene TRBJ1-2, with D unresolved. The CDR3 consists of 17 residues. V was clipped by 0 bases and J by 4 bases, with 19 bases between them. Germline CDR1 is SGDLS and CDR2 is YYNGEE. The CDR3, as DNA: TGTGCCAGCAGCGTAGCGGGTAGGGCAGCAGGTCGCTATGGCTACACCTTC. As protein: CASSVAGRAAGRYGYTF.

The DNA for the CDR3 is TGTGCCAGCAGCCAAGATCTTCAGGCGCGAAAACTGTTTTTT. Its translation: CASSQDLQARKLFF. V and J are TRBV14 and TRBJ1-4; D unresolved. The V end lost 0 bases, the J end lost 10 bases, and 12 bases lay between the germline ends. CDR1 and CDR2 (germline): SGHDN, FVKESK. The CDR3 totals 14 residues. The whole variable domain, remainder taken from reference TRBV14 and TRBJ1-4, is EAGVTQFPSHSVIEKGQTVTLRCDPISGHDNLYWYRRVMGKEIKFLLHFVKESKQDESGMPNNRFLAERTGGTYSTLKVQPAELEDSGVYFCASSQDLQARKLFFGSGTQLSVL.

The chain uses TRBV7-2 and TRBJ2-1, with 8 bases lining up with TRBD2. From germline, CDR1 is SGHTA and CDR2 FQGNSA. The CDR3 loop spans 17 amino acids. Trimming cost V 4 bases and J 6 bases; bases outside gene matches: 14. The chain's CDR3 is CASSSTGTSYRANEQFF. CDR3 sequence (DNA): TGTGCCAGCAGCTCTACCGGGACTAGTTACCGAGCCAATGAGCAGTTCTTC.

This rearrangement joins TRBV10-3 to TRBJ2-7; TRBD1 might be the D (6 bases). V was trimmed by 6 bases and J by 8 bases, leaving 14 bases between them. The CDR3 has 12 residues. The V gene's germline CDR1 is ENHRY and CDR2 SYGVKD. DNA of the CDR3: TGTGCCATCAGCCCCGGACAGCTAAAGCAGTACTTC. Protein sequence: CAISPGQLKQYF.